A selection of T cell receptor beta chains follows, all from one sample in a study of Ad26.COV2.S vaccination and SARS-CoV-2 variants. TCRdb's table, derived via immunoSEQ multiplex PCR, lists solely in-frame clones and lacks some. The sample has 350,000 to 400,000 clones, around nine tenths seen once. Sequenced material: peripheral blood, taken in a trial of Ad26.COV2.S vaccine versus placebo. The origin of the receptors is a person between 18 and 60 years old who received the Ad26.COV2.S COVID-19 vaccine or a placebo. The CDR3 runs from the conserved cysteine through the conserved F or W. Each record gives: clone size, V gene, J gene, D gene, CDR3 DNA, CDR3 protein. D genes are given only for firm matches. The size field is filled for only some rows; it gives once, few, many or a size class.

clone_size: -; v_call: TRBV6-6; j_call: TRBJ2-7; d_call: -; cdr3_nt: TGTGCCAGCAGGAGGGGCGGGGATAGCTCCTACGAGCAGTACTTC; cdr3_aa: CASRRGGDSSYEQYF
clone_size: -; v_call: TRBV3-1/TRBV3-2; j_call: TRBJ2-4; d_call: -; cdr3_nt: TGTGCCAGCAGCCAAGACGGGACCCAAGGTGACATTCAGTACTTC; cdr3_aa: CASSQDGTQGDIQYF
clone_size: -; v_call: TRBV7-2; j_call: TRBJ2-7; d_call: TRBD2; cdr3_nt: TGTGCCAGCAGCTTAAACTTGGGACTAGCGGGGGGAGCCTACGAGCAGTACTTC; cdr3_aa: CASSLNLGLAGGAYEQYF
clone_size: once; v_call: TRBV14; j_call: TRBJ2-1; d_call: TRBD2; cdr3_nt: TGTGCCAGCAGCCAAGATCCTAGCGGGTCTTACTCCTACAATGAGCAGTTCTTC; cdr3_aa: CASSQDPSGSYSYNEQFF
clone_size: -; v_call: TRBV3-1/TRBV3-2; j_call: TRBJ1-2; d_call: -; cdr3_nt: TGTGCCAGCAGCCAAGATCTACTGGGGTATGGCTACACCTTC; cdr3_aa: CASSQDLLGYGYTF
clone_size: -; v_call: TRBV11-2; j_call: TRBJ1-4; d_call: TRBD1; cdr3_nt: TGTGCCAGCAGCTTACAACAGGGGGCAAATGAAAAACTGTTTTTT; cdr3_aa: CASSLQQGANEKLFF
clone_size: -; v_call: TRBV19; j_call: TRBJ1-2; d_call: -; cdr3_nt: TGTGCCAGTAGCCCAACAGGGCCTGGATACTATGGCTACACCTTC; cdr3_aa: CASSPTGPGYYGYTF
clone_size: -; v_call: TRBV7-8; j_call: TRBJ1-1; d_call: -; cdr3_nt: TGTGCCAGCAGTCCTACAGGACAGAACACTGAAGCTTTCTTT; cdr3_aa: CASSPTGQNTEAFF
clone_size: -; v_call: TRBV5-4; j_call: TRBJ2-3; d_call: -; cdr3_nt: TGTGCCAGCAGCCACAAGTTCGGCACAGATACGCAGTATTTT; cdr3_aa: CASSHKFGTDTQYF
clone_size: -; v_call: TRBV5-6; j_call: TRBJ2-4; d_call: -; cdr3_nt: TGTGCCAGCAGCTTGTTGGAGCGGCAAAACATTCAGTACTTC; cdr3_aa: CASSLLERQNIQYF
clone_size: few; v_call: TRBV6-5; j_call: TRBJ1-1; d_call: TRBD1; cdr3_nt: TGTGCCAGCAGCCGGACAGGGACCACTGAAGCTTTCTTT; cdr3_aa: CASSRTGTTEAFF
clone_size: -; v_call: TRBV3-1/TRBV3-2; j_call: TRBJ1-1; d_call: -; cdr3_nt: TGTGCCAGCAGTCTGAACACTGAAGCTTTCTTT; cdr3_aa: CASSLNTEAFF
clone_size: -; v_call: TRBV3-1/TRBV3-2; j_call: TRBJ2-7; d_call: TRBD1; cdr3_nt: TGTGCCAGCAGCCAAGAGGACAGGAGGTACGAGCAGTACTTC; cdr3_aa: CASSQEDRRYEQYF
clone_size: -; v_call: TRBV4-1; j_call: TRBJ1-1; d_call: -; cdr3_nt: TGCGCCAGCAGCCTCAGGGGCGCGATGAACACTGAAGCTTTCTTT; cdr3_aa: CASSLRGAMNTEAFF
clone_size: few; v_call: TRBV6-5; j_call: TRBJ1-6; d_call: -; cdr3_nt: TGTGCCAGCACGGGCGTTGGGGAAGGGATTTCACCCCTCCACTTT; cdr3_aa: CASTGVGEGISPLHF
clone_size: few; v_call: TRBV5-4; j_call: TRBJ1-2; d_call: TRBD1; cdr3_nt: TGTGCCAGCAGCTCTCGGACAGGAGTCTATGGCTACACCTTC; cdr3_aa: CASSSRTGVYGYTF
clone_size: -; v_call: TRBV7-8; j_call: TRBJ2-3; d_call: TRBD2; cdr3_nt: TGTGCCAGCCTGGGGGGGAGCTCAGATACGCAGTATTTT; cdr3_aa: CASLGGSSDTQYF
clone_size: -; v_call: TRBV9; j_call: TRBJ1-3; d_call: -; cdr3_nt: TGTGCCAGCAGCGTGGGCGGGGGAATCTCTGGAAACACCATATATTTT; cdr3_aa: CASSVGGGISGNTIYF
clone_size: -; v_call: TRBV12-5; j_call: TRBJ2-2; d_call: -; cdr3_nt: TGTGCTAGTGGTTTCTACCTACAGGAGAGCACCGGGGAGCTGTTTTTT; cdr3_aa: CASGFYLQESTGELFF
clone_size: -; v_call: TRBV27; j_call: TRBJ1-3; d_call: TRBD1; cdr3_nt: TGTGCCAGCAGTTCCTGGACAGGGTCTGGAAACACCATATATTTT; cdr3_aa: CASSSWTGSGNTIYF
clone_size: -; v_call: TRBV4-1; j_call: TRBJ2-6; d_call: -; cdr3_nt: TGCGCCAGCAGCCAACAGGGATTTGGGGCCAACGTCCTGACTTTC; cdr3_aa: CASSQQGFGANVLTF
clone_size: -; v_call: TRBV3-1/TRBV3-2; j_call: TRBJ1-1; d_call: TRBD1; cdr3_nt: TGTGCCAGCAGCCGGGGACAGGGGGCCAGGGCTTTCTTT; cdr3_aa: CASSRGQGARAFF
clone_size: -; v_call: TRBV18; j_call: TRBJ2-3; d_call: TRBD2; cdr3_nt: TGTGCCAGCTCACCCCTTAGCGGGGCCATCCTCTCTAGCACAGATACGCAGTATTTT; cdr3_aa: CASSPLSGAILSSTDTQYF
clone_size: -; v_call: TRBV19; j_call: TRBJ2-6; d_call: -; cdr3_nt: TGTGCCAGTAGTCAGAGAGGGGCCAACGTCCTGACTTTC; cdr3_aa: CASSQRGANVLTF
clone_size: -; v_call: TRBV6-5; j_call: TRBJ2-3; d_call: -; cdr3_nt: TGTGCCAGCAGAATCGGACAGAACATGGATACGCAGTATTTT; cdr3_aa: CASRIGQNMDTQYF
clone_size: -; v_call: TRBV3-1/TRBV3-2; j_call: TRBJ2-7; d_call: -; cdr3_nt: TGTGCCAGCAGCCGACAGAGCTCCTACGAGCAGTACTTC; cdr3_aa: CASSRQSSYEQYF
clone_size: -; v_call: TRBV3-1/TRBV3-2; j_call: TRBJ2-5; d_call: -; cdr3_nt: TGTGCCAGCAGCCGCGATACCGAGGGGGACCCAAACCCCGGGGGACAAGAGACCCAGTACTTC; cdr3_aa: CASSRDTEGDPNPGGQETQYF
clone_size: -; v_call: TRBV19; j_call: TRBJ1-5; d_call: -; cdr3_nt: TGTGCCAGTAGTATTAGGGAACGGGATCAGCCCCAGCATTTT; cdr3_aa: CASSIRERDQPQHF
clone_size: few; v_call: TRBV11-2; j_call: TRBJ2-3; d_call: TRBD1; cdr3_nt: TGTGCCAGCAGCCCTGGGACAGGGGATTCAGATACGCAGTATTTT; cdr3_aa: CASSPGTGDSDTQYF
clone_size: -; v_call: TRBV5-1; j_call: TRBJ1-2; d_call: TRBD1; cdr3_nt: TGCGCCAGCAGCCAGACAGGGATTCGCTATGGCTACACCTTC; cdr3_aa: CASSQTGIRYGYTF
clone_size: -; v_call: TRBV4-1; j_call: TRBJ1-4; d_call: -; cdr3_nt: TGCGCCAGCAGCCACCGTTCCGCAACTAATGAAAAACTGTTTTTT; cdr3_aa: CASSHRSATNEKLFF
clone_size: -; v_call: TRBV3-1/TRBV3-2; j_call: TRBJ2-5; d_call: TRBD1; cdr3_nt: TGTGCCAGCAGCCAGGGACAGCTAGAGACCCAGTACTTC; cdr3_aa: CASSQGQLETQYF
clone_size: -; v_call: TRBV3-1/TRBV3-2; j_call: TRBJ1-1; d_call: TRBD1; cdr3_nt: TGTGCCAGCAGCCAGTTCGCAGGGGGCAGGAACACTGAAGCTTTCTTT; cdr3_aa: CASSQFAGGRNTEAFF